This TCR beta chain was sequenced for a study of shared clonotypes between healthy human individuals. The V end lost 5 bases, the J end lost 3 bases, and 14 bases lay between the germline ends. The germline CDR1 and CDR2 sequences are MNHEY and SVGAGI. CDR3 length: 14 amino acids. A remark on this clone: Other DNA sequences within the sample encode an identical CDR3.

Positive CCR7 selection of CD45RO-negative cells yielded the naive CD8 cells, and terminally differentiated effector memory CD45RA+ cells were excluded. Measured with immunoSEQ multiplex PCR; TCRdb has only the in-frame clones, and not every one. The table shows about 2.1 million clones, with around 93% occurring only once. The sequenced sample was naive CD8+ T cells from PBMCs. This TCR derives from a man between 18 and 35 years old in good health. Some clones in this sample may be carry-over from other donors' samples. This chain uses TRBV6-5 with TRBJ2-7; tentative D call: TRBD2 (6 bases). Written as DNA, the CDR3 is TGTGCCAGCAGTCCCAGGAGGGGTTACTACGAGCAGTACTTC. Its protein is CASSPRRGYYEQYF.